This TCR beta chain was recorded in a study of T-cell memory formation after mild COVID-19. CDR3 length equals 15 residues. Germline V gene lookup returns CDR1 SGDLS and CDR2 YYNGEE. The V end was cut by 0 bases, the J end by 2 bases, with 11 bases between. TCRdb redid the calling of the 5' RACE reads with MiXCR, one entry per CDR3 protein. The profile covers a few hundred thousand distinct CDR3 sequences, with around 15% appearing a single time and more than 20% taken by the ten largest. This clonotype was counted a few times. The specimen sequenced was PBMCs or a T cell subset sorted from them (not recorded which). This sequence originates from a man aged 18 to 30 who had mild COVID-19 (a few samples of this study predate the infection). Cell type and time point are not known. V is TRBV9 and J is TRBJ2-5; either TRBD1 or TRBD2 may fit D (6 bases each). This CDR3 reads CASSVGRGDQETQYF. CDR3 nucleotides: TGTGCCAGCAGCGTAGGTAGGGGGGATCAAGAGACCCAGTACTTC.